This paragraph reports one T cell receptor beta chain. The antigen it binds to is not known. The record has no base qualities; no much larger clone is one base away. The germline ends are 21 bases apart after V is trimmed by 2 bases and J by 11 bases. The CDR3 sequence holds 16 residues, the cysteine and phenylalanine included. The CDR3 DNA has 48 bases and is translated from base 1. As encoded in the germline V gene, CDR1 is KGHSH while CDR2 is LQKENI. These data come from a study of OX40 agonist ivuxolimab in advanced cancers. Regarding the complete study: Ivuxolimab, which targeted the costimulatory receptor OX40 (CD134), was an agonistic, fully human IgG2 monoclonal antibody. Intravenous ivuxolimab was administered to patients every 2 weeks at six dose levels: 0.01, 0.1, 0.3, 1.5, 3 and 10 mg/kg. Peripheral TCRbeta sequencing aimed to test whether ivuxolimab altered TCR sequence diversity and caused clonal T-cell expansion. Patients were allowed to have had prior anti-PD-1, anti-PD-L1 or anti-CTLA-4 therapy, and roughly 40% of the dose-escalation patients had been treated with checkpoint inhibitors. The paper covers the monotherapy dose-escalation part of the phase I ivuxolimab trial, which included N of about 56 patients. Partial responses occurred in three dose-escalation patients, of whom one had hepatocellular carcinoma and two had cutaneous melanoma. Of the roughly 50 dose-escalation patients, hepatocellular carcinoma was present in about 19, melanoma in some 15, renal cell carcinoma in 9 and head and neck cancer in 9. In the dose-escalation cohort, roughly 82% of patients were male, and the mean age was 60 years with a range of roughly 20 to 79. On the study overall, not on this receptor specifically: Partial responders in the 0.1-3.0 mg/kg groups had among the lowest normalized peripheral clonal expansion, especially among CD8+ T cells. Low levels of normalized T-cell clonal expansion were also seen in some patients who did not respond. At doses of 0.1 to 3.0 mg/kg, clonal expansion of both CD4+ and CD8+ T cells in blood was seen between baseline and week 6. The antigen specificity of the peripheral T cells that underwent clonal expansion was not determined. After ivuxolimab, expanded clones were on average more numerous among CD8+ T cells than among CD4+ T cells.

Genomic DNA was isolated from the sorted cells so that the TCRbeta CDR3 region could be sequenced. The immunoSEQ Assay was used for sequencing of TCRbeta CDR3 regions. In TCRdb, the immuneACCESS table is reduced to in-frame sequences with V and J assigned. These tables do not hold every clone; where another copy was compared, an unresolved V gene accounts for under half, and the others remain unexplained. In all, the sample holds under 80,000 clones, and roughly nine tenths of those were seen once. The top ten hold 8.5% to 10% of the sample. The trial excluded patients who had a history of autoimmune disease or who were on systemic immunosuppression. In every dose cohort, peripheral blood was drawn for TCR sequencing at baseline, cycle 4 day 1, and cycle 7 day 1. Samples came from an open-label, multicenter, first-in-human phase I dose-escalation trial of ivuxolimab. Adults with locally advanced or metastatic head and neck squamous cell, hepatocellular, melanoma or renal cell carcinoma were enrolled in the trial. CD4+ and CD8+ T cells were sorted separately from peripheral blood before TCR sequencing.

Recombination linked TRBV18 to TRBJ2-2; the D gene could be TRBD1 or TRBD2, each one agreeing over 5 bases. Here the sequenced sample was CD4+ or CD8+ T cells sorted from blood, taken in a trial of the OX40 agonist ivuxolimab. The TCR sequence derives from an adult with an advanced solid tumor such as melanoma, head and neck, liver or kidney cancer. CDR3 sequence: CASSPIGRLLRDELFF. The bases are TGTGCCAGCTCACCAATCGGGCGACTTTTGAGGGACGAGCTGTTTTTT. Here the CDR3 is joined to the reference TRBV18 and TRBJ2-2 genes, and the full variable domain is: NAGVMQNPRHLVRRRGQEARLRCSPMKGHSHVYWYRQLPEEGLKFMVYLQKENIIDESGMPKERFSAEFPKEGPSILRIQQVVRGDSAAYFCASSPIGRLLRDELFFGEGSRLTVL.